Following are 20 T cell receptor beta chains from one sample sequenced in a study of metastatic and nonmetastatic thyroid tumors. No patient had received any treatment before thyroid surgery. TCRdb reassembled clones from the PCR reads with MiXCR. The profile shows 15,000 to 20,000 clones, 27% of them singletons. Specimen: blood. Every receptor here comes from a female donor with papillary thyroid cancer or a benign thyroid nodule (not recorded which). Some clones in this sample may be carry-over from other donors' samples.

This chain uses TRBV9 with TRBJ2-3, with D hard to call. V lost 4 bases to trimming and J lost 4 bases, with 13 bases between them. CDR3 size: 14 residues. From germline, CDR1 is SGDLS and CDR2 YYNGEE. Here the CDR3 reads CASSQGYRPDTQYF. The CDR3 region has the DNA TGTGCCAGCAGCCAAGGATATAGACCAGATACGCAGTATTTT. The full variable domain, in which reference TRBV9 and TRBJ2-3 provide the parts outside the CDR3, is DSGVTQTPKHLITATGQRVTLRCSPRSGDLSVYWYQQSLDQGLQFLIQYYNGEERAKGNILERFSAQQFPDLHSELNLSSLELGDSALYFCASSQGYRPDTQYFGPGTRLTVL.

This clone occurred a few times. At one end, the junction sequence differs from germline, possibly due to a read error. CDR3 in DNA: TGTGCCAGCACATGTGGGAGGGCCACCGTGGAGCTGTTTTTT. Its protein is CASTCGRATVELFF. The chain couples TRBV12-3 or TRBV12-4 to TRBJ2-2, with 7 bases that match TRBD2. The CDR3 covers 14 residues.

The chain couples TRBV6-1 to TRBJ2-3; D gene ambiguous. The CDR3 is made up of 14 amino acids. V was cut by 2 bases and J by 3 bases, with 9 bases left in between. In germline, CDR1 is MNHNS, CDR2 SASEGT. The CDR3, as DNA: TGTGCCAGCAGTGAATCGGTGGGGACAGATACGCAGTATTTT. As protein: CASSESVGTDTQYF.

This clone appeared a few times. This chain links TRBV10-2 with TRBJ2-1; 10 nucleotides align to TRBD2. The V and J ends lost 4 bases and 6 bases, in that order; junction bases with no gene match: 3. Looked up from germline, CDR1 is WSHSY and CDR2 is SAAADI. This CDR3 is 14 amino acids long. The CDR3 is CASSVLAGSNEQFF. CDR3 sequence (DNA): TGCGCCAGCAGTGTACTAGCGGGAAGCAATGAGCAGTTCTTC.

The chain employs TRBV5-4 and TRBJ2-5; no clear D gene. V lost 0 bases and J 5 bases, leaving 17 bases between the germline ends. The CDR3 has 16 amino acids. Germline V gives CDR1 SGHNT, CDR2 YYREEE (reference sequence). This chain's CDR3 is CASSLASGSISETQYF. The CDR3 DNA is TGTGCCAGCAGCTTGGCCTCCGGGTCTATTTCGGAGACCCAGTACTTC.

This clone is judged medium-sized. For the CDR3, the DNA is TGTGCCATCAGTGAGGTTGTTAGCGGGTATTACGAGCAGTACTTC. Its protein product is CAISEVVSGYYEQYF. The chain is built from TRBV10-3 and TRBJ2-7; TRBD2 aligns across 7 bases. The CDR3 is made up of 15 amino acids. Germline lookup yields CDR1 ENHRY and CDR2 SYGVKD. After removal of 2 bases from V and 4 bases from J, the junction contained 8 bases not matched to a gene.

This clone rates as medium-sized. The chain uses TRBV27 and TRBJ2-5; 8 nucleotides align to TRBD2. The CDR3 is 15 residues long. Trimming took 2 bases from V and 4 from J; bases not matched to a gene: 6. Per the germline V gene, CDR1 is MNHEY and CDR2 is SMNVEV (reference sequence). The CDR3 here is CASSLRSGRGETQYF. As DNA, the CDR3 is TGTGCCAGCAGTTTAAGAAGCGGGAGAGGAGAGACCCAGTACTTC.

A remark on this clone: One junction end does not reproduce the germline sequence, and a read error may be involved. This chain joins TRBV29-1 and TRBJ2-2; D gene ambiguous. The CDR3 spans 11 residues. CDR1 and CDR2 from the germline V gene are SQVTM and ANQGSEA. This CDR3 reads CSVHDTGELFF. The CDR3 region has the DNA TGCAGCGTCCACGACACTGGGGAGCTGTTTTTT.

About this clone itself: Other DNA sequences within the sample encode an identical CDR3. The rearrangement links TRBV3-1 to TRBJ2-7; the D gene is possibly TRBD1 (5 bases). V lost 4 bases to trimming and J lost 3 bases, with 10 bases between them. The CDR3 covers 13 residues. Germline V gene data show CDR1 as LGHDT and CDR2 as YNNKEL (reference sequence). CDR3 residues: CASSLGRGYEQYF. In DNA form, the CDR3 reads TGTGCCAGCAGCCTCGGAAGGGGCTACGAGCAGTACTTC.

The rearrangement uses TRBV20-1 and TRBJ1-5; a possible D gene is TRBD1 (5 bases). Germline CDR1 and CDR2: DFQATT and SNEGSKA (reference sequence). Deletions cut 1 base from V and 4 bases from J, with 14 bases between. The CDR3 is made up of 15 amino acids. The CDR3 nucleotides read TGCAGTGCTAGAGCCAGCCTCGGGGGTAATCAGCCCCAGCATTTT. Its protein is CSARASLGGNQPQHF.

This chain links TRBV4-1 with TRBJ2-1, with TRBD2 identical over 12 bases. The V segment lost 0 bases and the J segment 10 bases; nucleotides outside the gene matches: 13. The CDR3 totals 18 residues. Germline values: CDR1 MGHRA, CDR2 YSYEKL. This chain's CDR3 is CASSQDIGGTSGLGEQFF. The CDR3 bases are TGCGCCAGCAGCCAAGATATCGGGGGGACTAGCGGGCTCGGAGAGCAGTTCTTC.

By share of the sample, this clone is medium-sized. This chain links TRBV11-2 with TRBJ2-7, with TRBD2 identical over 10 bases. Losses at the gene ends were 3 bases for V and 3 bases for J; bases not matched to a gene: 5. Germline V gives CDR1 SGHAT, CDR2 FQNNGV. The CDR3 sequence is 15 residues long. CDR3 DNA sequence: TGTGCCAGCAGCTTCTTTAGCGGGAGGCACTACGAGCAGTACTTC. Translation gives CASSFFSGRHYEQYF.

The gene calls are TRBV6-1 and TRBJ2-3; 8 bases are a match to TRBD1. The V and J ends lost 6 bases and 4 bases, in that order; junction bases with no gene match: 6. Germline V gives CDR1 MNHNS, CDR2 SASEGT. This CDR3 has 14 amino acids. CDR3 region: CASSPGGAADTQYF. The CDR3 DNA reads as TGTGCCAGCAGCCCAGGGGGCGCAGCAGATACGCAGTATTTT.

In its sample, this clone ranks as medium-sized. CDR3 sequence (DNA): TGTGCCAGCAGTGATGCACAGGGATGGGAGACCCAGTACTTC. Residues: CASSDAQGWETQYF. The chain recombines TRBV6-1 with TRBJ2-5, with D tentatively TRBD1 (6 bases). The CDR3 is made up of 14 amino acids. Trimming cost V 3 bases and J 5 bases, with 13 bases left between them. The germline gives CDR1 MNHNS, CDR2 SASEGT.

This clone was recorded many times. This CDR3 is CASSELSGGLSYEQYF. CDR3 nucleotides: TGTGCCAGCAGTGAGCTTAGCGGGGGCCTCTCCTACGAGCAGTACTTC. V usage is TRBV25-1 and J usage is TRBJ2-7, with 9 bases aligning to TRBD2. The CDR3 has 16 residues. V lost 3 bases and J lost 0; bases outside the gene matches: 6. Germline-derived CDR1 and CDR2 are MGHDK and SYGVNS.

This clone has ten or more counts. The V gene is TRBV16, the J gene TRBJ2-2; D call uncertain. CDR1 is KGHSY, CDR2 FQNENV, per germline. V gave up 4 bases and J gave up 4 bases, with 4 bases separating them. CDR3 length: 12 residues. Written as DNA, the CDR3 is TGTGCCAGCAGCCTGGGCACCGGGGAGCTGTTTTTT. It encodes CASSLGTGELFF.

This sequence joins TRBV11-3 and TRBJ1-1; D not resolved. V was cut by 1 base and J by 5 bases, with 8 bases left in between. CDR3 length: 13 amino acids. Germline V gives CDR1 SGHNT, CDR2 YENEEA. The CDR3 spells CASSLGPLTEAFF. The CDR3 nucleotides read TGTGCCAGCAGCTTAGGACCTTTGACTGAAGCTTTCTTT.

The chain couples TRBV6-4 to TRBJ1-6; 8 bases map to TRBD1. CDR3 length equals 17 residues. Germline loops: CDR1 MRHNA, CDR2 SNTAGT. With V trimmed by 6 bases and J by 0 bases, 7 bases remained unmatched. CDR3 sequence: CASRDDRGSSYNSPLHF. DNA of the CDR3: TGTGCCAGCAGGGACGACAGGGGTAGCTCCTATAATTCACCCCTCCACTTT.

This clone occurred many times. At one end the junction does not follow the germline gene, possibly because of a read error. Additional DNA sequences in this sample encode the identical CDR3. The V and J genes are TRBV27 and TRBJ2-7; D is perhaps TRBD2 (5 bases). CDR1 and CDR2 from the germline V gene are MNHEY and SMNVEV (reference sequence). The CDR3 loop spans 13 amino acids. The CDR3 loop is CASRLSGAYEQYF. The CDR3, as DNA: TGTGCCAGCAGACTGAGCGGAGCCTACGAACAGTACTTC.

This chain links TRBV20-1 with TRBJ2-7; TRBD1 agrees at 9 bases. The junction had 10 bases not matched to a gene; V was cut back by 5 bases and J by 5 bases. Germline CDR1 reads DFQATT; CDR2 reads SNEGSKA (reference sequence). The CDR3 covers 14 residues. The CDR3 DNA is TGCAGTGCTCAGGGACAGGGATTCCGGAACGAGCAGTACTTC. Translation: CSAQGQGFRNEQYF.